The present TCR beta chain was sequenced within a study of regulatory T cells in long-lasting Graves disease. Study as a whole: Prior antithyroid drug treatment in newly diagnosed Graves' patients lasted under 3 months. Overall study findings and caveats: Thyroid tissue went unstudied; only peripheral blood was examined. TRBV28, TRBJ1-2 and TRBJ2-5 were favored in persistent disease.

Time point indicated: newly diagnosed GD, antithyroid drugs for less than 3 months. From PBMCs, RNA was extracted and then used to make the TCR library. Staff drew roughly 10 milliliters of peripheral blood into EDTA tubes. This clonotype appeared many times. Its antigen is unknown. The CDR3 is made up of 15 amino acids. CDR1 and CDR2 (germline): DFQATT, SNEGSKA (reference sequence). V was pared by 0 bases and J by 3 bases, with 5 bases of the junction left unmatched. Arm-PCR of CDR3 regions with iRepertoire HTBI primers generated TCR beta libraries. TCRdb analysed the multiplex PCR reads with MiXCR anew, one entry per CDR3 protein. Among roughly 380,000 distinct CDR3 sequences listed, 16% were seen once. These sequences were also reported in another study, on T cells in Graves' hyperthyroidism and ophthalmopathy.

This rearrangement joins TRBV20-1 to TRBJ2-7, with 10 bases identical to TRBD2. This material consisted of peripheral blood mononuclear cells (PBMCs), taken at new diagnosis, from a patient treated with antithyroid drugs. The origin of this receptor is a man between 35 and 55 years old with Graves disease. This CDR3 is CSARDLAGGYYEQYF. The CDR3 DNA follows: TGCAGTGCTAGAGATTTAGCGGGGGGTTACTACGAGCAGTACTTC.